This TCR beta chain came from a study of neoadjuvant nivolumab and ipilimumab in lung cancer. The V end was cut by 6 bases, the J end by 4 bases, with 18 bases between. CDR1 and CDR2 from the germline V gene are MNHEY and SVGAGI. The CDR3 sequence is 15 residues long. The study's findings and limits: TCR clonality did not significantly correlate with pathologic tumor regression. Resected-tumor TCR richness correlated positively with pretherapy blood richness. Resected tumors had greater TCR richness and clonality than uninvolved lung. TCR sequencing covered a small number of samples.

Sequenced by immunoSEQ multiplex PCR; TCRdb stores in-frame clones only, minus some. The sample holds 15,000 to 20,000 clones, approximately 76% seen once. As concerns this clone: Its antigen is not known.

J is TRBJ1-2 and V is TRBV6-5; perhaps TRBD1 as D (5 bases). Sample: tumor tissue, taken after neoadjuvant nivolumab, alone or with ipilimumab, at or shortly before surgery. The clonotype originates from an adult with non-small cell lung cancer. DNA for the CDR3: TGTGCCAGCAGCCCCCGAGACAGAAAGCCCTATGGCTACACCTTC. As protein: CASSPRDRKPYGYTF.